This T cell receptor (beta chain) was sequenced for a study of PD-1 blockade in classical Hodgkin lymphoma. No patient escaped relapse after autologous stem cell transplantation, and brentuximab vedotin exposure varied. Data came from immunoSEQ multiplex PCR; TCRdb stores just in-frame clones and leaves some out. This sample yields 55,000 to 75,000 clones, of which more than 85% are seen a single time; under 9.5% belongs to the top ten. Germline loops: CDR1 SEHNR, CDR2 FQNEAQ (reference sequence). Losses at the gene ends were 4 bases for V and 4 bases for J; bases not matched to a gene: 12. This CDR3 spans 16 amino acids.

J is TRBJ1-2 and V is TRBV7-9; 7 bases align to TRBD1. The clonotype was recovered from a human donor with classical Hodgkin lymphoma. The source was peripheral blood mononuclear cells (PBMCs), collected at baseline. Here the CDR3 reads CASSSDRAGVGYGYTF. Here the CDR3 DNA reads TGTGCCAGCAGCTCAGACAGGGCGGGAGTGGGCTATGGCTACACCTTC.